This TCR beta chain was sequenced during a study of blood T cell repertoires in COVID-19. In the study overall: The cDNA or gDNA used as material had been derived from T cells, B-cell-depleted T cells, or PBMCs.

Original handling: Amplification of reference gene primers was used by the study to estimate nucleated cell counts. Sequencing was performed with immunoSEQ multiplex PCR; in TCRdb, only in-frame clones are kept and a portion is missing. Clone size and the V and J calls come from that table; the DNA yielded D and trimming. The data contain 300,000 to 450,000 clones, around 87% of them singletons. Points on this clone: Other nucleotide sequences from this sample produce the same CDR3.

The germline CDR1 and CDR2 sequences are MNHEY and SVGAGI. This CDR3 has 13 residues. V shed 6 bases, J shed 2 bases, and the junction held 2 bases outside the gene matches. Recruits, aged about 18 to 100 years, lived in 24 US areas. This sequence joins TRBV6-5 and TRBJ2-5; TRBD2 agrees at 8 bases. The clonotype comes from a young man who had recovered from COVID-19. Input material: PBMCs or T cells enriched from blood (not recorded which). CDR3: CASSGGAQETQYF. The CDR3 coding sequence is TGTGCCAGCAGCGGGGGGGCACAAGAGACCCAGTACTTC.